This TCR beta chain was retrieved from a study of blood T cells in healthy people across ages. Trimming removed 4 bases from V and 5 bases from J, with 14 bases in between. In germline, CDR1 is SGHDN, CDR2 FVKESK. This CDR3 comprises 14 residues. A second PCR of roughly 7 to 11 cycles used a sample-barcoded 5' primer and a J-beta primer mix. Each cDNA molecule carried a tag from a template-switch adaptor that contained 12 random nucleotides. TCRdb re-derived calls from the 5' RACE reads in MiXCR, one entry per CDR3 protein. Here the sample spans approximately 600,000 distinct CDR3 sequences, 58% being singletons.

The V gene is TRBV14, the J gene TRBJ1-1; D remains unclear. The specimen was blood. The clonotype was recovered from a man aged 55 to 70 in good health. The CDR3 sequence: CASSPLISVTEAFF. The CDR3 DNA reads TGTGCCAGCAGCCCCCTAATTTCAGTGACTGAAGCTTTCTTT.